This T cell receptor beta chain was identified during a study of blood T cell repertoires in COVID-19. Study information: Sites across the United States, Italy and Spain contributed samples from acute and convalescent COVID-19. From T cells, B-cell-depleted T cells, or PBMCs came the material, which was cDNA or gDNA.

The germline V gene has CDR1 SGHTA and CDR2 FQGTGA. The CDR3 sequence is 14 residues long. With V trimmed by 5 bases and J by 9 bases, 4 bases remained unmatched. Some clones are missing from TCRdb's copy, which holds only in-frame ones; the method was immunoSEQ multiplex PCR. The sample shows some 150,000 clones, 65% to 90% of them seen only once. The chain links TRBV7-3 to TRBJ2-1, with TRBD2 matching over 13 bases. The specimen was peripheral blood. The TCR sequence derives from a man between 65 and 80 years old with acute or convalescent COVID-19. CDR3 coding DNA: TGTGCCAGCAGCCGGACTAGCGGGAGTATTGAGCAGTTCTTC. Amino acid sequence: CASSRTSGSIEQFF.